This T cell receptor (beta chain) was sequenced in a study of response to subunit inactivated influenza vaccine. Study-level results: A suggestion made by the authors is that each seasonal influenza vaccination recruits few new T cells.

TCRdb re-called the RT-PCR reads through MiXCR, storing one row per CDR3 protein. Of hundreds of thousands of distinct CDR3 sequences in the sample, 12% to 15% were seen once. CDR1 SGHTS and CDR2 YDEGEE come from the germline V gene. V was pared by 10 bases and J by 1 base, with 14 bases between. The CDR3 runs 13 residues. For this clonotype: Its target is unknown.

The genes are TRBV5-8 and TRBJ1-1; possible D gene TRBD1, 6 bases. The sequence was obtained from a man in his forties or fifties who received an inactivated influenza vaccine. Sequences were derived from PBMCs from blood, sampled 14 to 15 days before vaccination. DNA of the CDR3: TGTGCCCGATCAACAGGGCCGAACACTGAAGCTTTCTTT. Amino acid sequence: CARSTGPNTEAFF.